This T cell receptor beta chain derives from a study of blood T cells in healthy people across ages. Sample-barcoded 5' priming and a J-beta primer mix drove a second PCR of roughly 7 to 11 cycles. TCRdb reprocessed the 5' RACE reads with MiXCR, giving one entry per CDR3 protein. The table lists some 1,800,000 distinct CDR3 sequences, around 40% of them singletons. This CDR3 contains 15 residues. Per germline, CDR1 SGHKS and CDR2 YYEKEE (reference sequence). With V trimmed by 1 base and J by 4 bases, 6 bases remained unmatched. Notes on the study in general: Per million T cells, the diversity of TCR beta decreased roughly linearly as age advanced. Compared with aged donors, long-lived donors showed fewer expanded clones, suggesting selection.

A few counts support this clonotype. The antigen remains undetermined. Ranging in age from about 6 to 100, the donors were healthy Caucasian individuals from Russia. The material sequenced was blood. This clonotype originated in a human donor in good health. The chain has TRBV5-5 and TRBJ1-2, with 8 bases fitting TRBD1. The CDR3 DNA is TGTGCCAGCAGCTTGCCGGACAGGGAGATCTATGGCTACACCTTC. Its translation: CASSLPDREIYGYTF.